The 20 T cell receptor beta chains in this list originate from one sample, sequenced in a study of vaccination and CD4 T cells after COVID-19. The Oncomine TCR Beta short-read assay was applied to DNA of cultured CD4+ T cells. TCRdb processed the PCR reads anew with MiXCR; each CDR3 protein has one entry. The sample includes tens of thousands of distinct CDR3 sequences, about 64% seen only once; the top ten take around 15%. Their recognized antigens are unknown. This sample's treatment: approximately 11-day PBMC culture with coronavirus spike peptide pools or control peptides (ViraFEST assay). The sample was CD4+ T cells from blood, cultured in vitro, taken after SARS-CoV-2 vaccination. The receptors derive from a human donor who received a COVID-19 vaccine.

CDR3 nucleotides: TGTGCCAGCAGCTTATGGTCTAGCGGCTCCTACGAGCAGTACTTC. This codes for CASSLWSSGSYEQYF. The chain recombines TRBV11-3 with TRBJ2-7, with 7 nucleotides matching TRBD2. After removal of 2 bases from V and 0 bases from J, the junction contained 4 bases not matched to a gene. The CDR3 length is 15 residues. Germline CDR1 is SGHNT and CDR2 is YENEEA.

This clonotype was seen more than once but under ten times. The J gene is TRBJ2-4, the V gene TRBV2; TRBD1 matches at 12 bases. The CDR3 has 19 residues. V was pared by 6 bases and J by 1 base, with 13 bases of the junction left unmatched. Germline CDR1 and CDR2: SNHLY and FYNNEI. The CDR3 region is CASSPPGTGGNSAKNIQYF. In DNA form, the CDR3 reads TGTGCCAGCAGCCCTCCTGGGACAGGGGGCAATTCGGCCAAAAACATTCAGTACTTC.

V and J are TRBV7-8 and TRBJ2-3; possibly TRBD1 for D (6 bases). The CDR3 length is 16 residues. Germline loops: CDR1 SGHVS, CDR2 FQNEAQ. V was trimmed by 1 base and J by 2 bases, leaving 13 bases between them. DNA of the CDR3: TGTGCCAGCAGCTTAGTACAGGGTTGGGACACAGATACGCAGTATTTT. It encodes CASSLVQGWDTDTQYF.

The rearrangement links TRBV24-1 to TRBJ1-3; the D is unclear. V was trimmed by 4 bases and J by 2 bases, leaving 5 bases between them. The germline CDR1 and CDR2 sequences are KGHDR and SFDVKD. The CDR3 is 13 amino acids. CDR3 loop: CATSDRPGNTIYF. Here the CDR3 DNA reads TGTGCCACCAGTGACAGGCCTGGAAACACCATATATTTT.

This rearrangement joins TRBV2 to TRBJ2-3, with 7 bases fitting TRBD2. This CDR3 comprises 14 residues. V shed 6 bases, J shed 0 bases, and the junction held 3 bases outside the gene matches. Germline V gene sequence: CDR1 SNHLY, CDR2 FYNNEI. The CDR3 spells CASSTSESTDTQYF. CDR3 DNA: TGTGCCAGCAGCACTAGCGAGAGCACAGATACGCAGTATTTT.

This chain uses TRBV7-2 with TRBJ1-2; 7 bases fit TRBD1. The V gene's germline CDR1 is SGHTA and CDR2 FQGNSA. This CDR3 spans 14 amino acids. Germline trimming cut 3 bases from V and 5 bases from J; bases unmatched to any gene: 6. The CDR3 protein is CASSFSSGGYGYTF. The CDR3 DNA reads as TGTGCCAGCAGCTTCTCATCAGGGGGGTATGGCTACACCTTC. Supplemented by reference TRBV7-2 and TRBJ1-2, the full variable domain reads GAGVSQSPSNKVTEKGKDVELRCDPISGHTALYWYRQSLGQGLEFLIYFQGNSAPDKSGLPSDRFSAERTGGSVSTLTIQRTQQEDSAVYLCASSFSSGGYGYTFGSGTRLTVV.

This chain links TRBV7-9 with TRBJ2-6; no clear D. The V gene lost 1 base and the J gene lost 1 base, with 8 bases spanning the gap. The CDR3 totals 16 residues. In germline, CDR1 is SEHNR, CDR2 FQNEAQ (reference sequence). In DNA form, the CDR3 reads TGTGCCAGCAGCTTAGTAGTTGGATCTGGGGCCAACGTCCTGACTTTC. It encodes CASSLVVGSGANVLTF.

Here the CDR3 DNA reads TGTGCCAGCAGCCGACTTGGGACAGCTTCTAACTATGGCTACACCTTC. It specifies CASSRLGTASNYGYTF. This chain joins TRBV14 and TRBJ1-2; 7 bases fit TRBD1. Germline V gives CDR1 SGHDN, CDR2 FVKESK. V lost 4 bases, J lost 0 bases, and 8 bases stayed unmatched. The CDR3 runs 16 residues.

V usage is TRBV11-3 and J usage is TRBJ2-7; no clear D gene. Trimming shortened V by 4 bases and J by 2 bases, and 9 bases separated the two germline ends. CDR1 and CDR2 from the germline V gene are SGHNT and YENEEA. CDR3 length equals 13 residues. This CDR3 reads CASSSGMAYEQYF. In nucleotides, the CDR3 is TGTGCCAGCAGCTCTGGCATGGCCTACGAGCAGTACTTC.

The chain uses TRBV10-3 and TRBJ2-5; 8 bases match TRBD1. In germline, CDR1 is ENHRY, CDR2 SYGVKD. The CDR3 is made up of 15 amino acids. With V trimmed by 3 bases and J by 3 bases, 6 bases remained unmatched. CDR3 sequence: CAISDWTGTKETQYF. The CDR3 nucleotides read TGTGCCATCAGTGATTGGACAGGGACGAAAGAGACCCAGTACTTC.

The chain recombines TRBV15 with TRBJ2-3, with 8 bases matching TRBD1. V lost 0 bases, J lost 5 bases, and 4 bases stayed unmatched. This CDR3 contains 15 residues. The germline gives CDR1 LNHNV, CDR2 YYDKDF (reference sequence). The CDR3, as DNA: TGTGCCACCAGCAGAGATCAGGGGGCCGGAGATACGCAGTATTTT. Residues: CATSRDQGAGDTQYF.

The chain joins TRBV7-9 to TRBJ2-5, with D tentatively TRBD1 (6 bases). Deletions cut 5 bases from V and 4 bases from J, with 11 bases between. This CDR3 has 13 amino acids. From germline, CDR1 is SEHNR and CDR2 FQNEAQ (reference sequence). CDR3 DNA: TGTGCCAGCAGCCCCAGGGGTCCAGAGACCCAGTACTTC. Translated: CASSPRGPETQYF. Looking up the rest from reference TRBV7-9 and TRBJ2-5 gives the full variable domain: DTGVSQNPRHKITKRGQNVTFRCDPISEHNRLYWYRQTLGQGPEFLTYFQNEAQLEKSRLLSDRFSAERPKGSFSTLEIQRTEQGDSAMYLCASSPRGPETQYFGPGTRLLVL.

The chain links TRBV11-3 to TRBJ1-2; 10 nucleotides match TRBD1. The CDR3 is made up of 16 amino acids. V lost 5 bases to trimming and J lost 6 bases; unmatched junction nucleotides: 12. The germline V gene has CDR1 SGHNT and CDR2 YENEEA. The CDR3 spells CASSPSPGQGLNGYTF. As DNA, the CDR3 is TGTGCCAGCAGCCCCTCCCCGGGACAGGGGCTTAATGGCTACACCTTC.

This rearrangement joins TRBV11-2 to TRBJ1-6; D gene ambiguous. From germline, CDR1 is SGHAT and CDR2 FQNNGV. The CDR3 extends over 13 amino acids. V shed 0 bases and J shed 7 bases, with 4 bases lying between them. In nucleotides, the CDR3 is TGTGCCAGCAGCTTAGATTTGAATTCACCCCTCCACTTT. This gives the protein CASSLDLNSPLHF.

Only a few counts were recorded for this clonotype. The genes are TRBV15 and TRBJ2-7, with D perhaps matching TRBD1 (5 bases). V lost 0 bases to trimming and J lost 3 bases, with 15 bases between them. From germline, CDR1 is LNHNV and CDR2 YYDKDF (reference sequence). This CDR3 has 16 amino acids. CDR3 amino acids: CATSRDRGLTYYEQYF. The CDR3 DNA is TGTGCCACCAGCAGAGATAGGGGTCTCACCTACTACGAGCAGTACTTC.

The rearrangement joins TRBV12-3 or TRBV12-4 to TRBJ2-7; 10 bases line up with TRBD2. There are 16 residues in the CDR3. Trimming cost V 1 base and J 4 bases; bases outside gene matches: 7. The CDR3 protein is CASSLVASGGLYEQYF. DNA of the CDR3: TGTGCCAGCAGTTTAGTGGCTAGCGGGGGTTTATACGAGCAGTACTTC.

The V and J genes are TRBV7-3 and TRBJ2-5; D may be TRBD1 or TRBD2 (6 bases each). This CDR3 region has 15 residues. The ends were cut back, 2 bases at V and 4 bases at J, with 14 bases in the middle. Germline CDR1 reads SGHTA; CDR2 reads FQGTGA. CDR3 nucleotide sequence: TGTGCCAGCAGCTTATCCGGGGGCATCGGAGAGACCCAGTACTTC. This encodes CASSLSGGIGETQYF.

This clonotype was counted between two and nine times. The chain carries TRBV20-1 and TRBJ1-6; D perhaps matches TRBD1 (5 bases). CDR3 length: 16 residues. CDR1 is DFQATT and CDR2 is SNEGSKA in the germline V gene (reference sequence). V shed 1 base and J shed 9 bases, with 19 bases lying between them. The CDR3 DNA follows: TGCAGTGCTAGAGGACTCAGTCGAGGGGAAGGTTCACCCCTCCACTTT. Translating gives CSARGLSRGEGSPLHF.

The chain has TRBV20-1 and TRBJ1-3; D is uncertain. This CDR3 has 12 residues. Germline V CDR1 and CDR2: DFQATT, SNEGSKA (reference sequence). Trimming removed 6 bases from V and 0 bases from J, with 6 bases in between. This CDR3 reads CSALVSGNTIYF. DNA of the CDR3: TGCAGTGCCCTTGTCTCTGGAAACACCATATATTTT.

The V gene is TRBV5-1, the J gene TRBJ1-2, with TRBD1 matching 8 bases. The ends lost 3 bases at V and 8 bases at J; junction bases unmatched: 9. The CDR3 spans 14 residues. Germline assignment: CDR1 SGHRS and CDR2 YFSETQ. This CDR3 is CASSSDRGRRGYTF. In DNA form, the CDR3 reads TGCGCCAGCAGCTCCGACAGGGGACGTCGCGGCTACACCTTC.